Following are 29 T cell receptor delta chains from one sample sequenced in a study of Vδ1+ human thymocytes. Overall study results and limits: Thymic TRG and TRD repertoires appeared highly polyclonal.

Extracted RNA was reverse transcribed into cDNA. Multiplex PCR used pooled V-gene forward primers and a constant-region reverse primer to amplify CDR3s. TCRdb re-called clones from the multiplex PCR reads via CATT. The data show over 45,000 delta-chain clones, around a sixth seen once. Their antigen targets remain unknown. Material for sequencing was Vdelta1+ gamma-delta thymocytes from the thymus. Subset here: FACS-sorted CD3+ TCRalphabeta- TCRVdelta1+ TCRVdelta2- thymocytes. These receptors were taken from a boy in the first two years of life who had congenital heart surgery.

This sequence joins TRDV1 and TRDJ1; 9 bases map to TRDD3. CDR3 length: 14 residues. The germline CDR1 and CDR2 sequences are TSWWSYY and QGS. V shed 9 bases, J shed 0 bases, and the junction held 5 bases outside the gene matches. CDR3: CALKYWGNTDKLIF. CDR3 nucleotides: TGTGCTCTCAAATACTGGGGGAACACCGATAAACTCATCTTT.

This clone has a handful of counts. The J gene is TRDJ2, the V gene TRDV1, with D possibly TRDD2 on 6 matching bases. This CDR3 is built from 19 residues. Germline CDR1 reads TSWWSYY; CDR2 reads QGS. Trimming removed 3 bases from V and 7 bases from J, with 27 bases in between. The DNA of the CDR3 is TGTGCTCTTGGGGAGCTAAGAGTCCTACGTACATCTGGGCAAGCACAACTCTTCTTT. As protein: CALGELRVLRTSGQAQLFF.

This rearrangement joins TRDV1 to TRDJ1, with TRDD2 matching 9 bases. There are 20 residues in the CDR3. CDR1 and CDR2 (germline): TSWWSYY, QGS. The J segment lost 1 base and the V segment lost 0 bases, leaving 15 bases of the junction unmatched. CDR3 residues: CALGELECPSYLSTTDKLIF. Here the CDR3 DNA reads TGTGCTCTTGGGGAACTAGAGTGCCCTTCCTACCTGAGTACCACCGATAAACTCATCTTT.

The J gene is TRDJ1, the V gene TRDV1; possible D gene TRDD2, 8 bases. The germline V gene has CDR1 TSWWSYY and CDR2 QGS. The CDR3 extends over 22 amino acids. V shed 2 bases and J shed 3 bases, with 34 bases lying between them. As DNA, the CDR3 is TGTGCTCTTGGGGAAGTCCACCTTCAAGTCTTCCTACGGTGGGATACATCCGATAAACTCATCTTT. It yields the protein CALGEVHLQVFLRWDTSDKLIF.

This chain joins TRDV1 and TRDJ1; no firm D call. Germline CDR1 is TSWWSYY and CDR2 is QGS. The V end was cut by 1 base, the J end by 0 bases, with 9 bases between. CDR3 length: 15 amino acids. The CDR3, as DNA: TGTGCTCTTGGGGAACGGGCCCTCAACACCGATAAACTCATCTTT. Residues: CALGERALNTDKLIF.

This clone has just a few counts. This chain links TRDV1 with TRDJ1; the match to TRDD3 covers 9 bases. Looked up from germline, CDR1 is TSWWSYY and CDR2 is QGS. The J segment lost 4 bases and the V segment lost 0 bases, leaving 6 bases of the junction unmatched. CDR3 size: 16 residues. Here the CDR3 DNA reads TGTGCTCTTGGGGAACTACTGGGGGACCGAGGCGATAAACTCATCTTT. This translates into CALGELLGDRGDKLIF.

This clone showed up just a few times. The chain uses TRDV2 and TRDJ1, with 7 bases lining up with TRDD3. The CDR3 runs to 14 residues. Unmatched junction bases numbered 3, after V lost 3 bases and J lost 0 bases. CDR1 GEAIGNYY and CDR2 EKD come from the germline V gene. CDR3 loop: CACDRWGYTDKLIF. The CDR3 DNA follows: TGTGCCTGTGACCGCTGGGGGTACACCGATAAACTCATCTTT.

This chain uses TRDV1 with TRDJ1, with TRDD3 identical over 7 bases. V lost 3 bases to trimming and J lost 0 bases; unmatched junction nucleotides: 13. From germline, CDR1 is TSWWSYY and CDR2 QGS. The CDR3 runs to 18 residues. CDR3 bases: TGTGCTCTTGGGGATCCCTACGAGCTGGGGGCGTACACCGATAAACTCATCTTT. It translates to CALGDPYELGAYTDKLIF.

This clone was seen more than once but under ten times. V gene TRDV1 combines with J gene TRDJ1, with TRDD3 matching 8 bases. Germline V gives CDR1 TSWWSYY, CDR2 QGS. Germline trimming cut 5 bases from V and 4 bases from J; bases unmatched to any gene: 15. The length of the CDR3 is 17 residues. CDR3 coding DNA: TGTGCTCTTGGGATCTCTTCGCCGGGGATACCTATCGATAAACTCATCTTT. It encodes CALGISSPGIPIDKLIF.

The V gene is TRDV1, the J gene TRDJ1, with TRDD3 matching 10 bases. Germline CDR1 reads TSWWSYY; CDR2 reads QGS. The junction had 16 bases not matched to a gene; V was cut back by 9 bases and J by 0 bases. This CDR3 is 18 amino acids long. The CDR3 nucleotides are TGTGCTCTCGAACTCTTAAACTGGGGGATGTCGTACACCGATAAACTCATCTTT. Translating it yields CALELLNWGMSYTDKLIF.

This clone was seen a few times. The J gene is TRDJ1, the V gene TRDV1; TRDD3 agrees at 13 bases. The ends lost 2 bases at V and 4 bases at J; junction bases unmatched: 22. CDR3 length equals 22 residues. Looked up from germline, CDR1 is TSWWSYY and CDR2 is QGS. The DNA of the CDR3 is TGTGCTCTTGGGGAATTAGTTCCTACGACCTACTGGGGGATACGGGTCCGCGATAAACTCATCTTT. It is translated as CALGELVPTTYWGIRVRDKLIF.

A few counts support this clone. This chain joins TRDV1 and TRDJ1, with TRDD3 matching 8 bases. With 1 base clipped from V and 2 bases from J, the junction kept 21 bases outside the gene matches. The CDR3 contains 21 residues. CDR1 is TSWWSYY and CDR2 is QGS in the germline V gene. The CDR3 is CALGEQVSYRDTRRGTDKLIF. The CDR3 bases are TGTGCTCTTGGGGAACAAGTATCCTACAGGGATACGCGGAGGGGGACCGATAAACTCATCTTT.

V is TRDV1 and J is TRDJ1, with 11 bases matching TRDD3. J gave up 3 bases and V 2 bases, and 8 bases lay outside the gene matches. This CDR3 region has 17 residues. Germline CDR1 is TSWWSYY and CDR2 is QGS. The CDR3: CALGENLYWGIADKLIF. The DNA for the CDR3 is TGTGCTCTTGGGGAAAATCTCTACTGGGGGATAGCCGATAAACTCATCTTT.

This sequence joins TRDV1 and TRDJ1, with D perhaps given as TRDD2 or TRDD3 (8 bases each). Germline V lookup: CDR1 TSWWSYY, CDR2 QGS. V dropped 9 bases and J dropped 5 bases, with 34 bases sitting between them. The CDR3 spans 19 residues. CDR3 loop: CALASHFLHRWGTKDKLIF. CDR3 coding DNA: TGTGCTCTCGCAAGCCACTTCCTACATCGCTGGGGGACGAAGGATAAACTCATCTTT.

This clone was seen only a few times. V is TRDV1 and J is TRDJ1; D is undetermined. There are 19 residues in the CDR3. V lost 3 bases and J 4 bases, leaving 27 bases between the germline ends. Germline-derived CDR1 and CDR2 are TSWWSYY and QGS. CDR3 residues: CALGDSKRRVKWSHDKLIF. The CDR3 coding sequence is TGTGCTCTTGGGGATTCAAAACGAAGGGTGAAGTGGTCCCACGATAAACTCATCTTT.

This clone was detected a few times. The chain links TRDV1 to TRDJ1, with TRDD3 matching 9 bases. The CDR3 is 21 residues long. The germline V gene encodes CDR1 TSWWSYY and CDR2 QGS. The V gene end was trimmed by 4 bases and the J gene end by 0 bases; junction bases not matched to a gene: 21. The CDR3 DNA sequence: TGTGCTCTTGGGGTTCTAGTTTCCCGGTACTGGGGGACACTAAACACCGATAAACTCATCTTT. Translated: CALGVLVSRYWGTLNTDKLIF.

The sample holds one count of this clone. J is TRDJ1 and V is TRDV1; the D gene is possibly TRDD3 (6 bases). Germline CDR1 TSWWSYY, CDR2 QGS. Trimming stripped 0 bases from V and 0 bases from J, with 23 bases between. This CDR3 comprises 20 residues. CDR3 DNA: TGTGCTCTTGGGGAACTTCTTCCACCTAGAAGGTGGGGGTACACCGATAAACTCATCTTT. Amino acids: CALGELLPPRRWGYTDKLIF.

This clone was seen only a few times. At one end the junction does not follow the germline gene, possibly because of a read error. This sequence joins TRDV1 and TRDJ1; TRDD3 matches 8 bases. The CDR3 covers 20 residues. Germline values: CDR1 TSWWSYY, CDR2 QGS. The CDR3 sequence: CALGERPSTGGNSHTDKLTF. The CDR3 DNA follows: TGTGCTCTTGGGGAACGTCCGAGTACTGGGGGGAACTCCCACACCGATAAACTCACCTTT.

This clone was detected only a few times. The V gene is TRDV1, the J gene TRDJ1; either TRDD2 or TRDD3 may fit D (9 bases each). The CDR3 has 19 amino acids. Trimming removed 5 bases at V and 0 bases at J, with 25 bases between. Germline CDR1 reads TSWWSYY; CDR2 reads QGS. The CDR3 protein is CALGWPSYGLGDNTDKLIF. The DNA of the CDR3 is TGTGCTCTTGGGTGGCCTTCCTACGGACTGGGGGACAACACCGATAAACTCATCTTT.

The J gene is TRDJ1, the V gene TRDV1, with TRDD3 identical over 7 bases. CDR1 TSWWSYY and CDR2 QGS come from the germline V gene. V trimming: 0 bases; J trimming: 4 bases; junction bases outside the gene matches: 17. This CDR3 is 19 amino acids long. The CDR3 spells CALGELGGVRGGFYDKLIF. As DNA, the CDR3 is TGTGCTCTTGGGGAACTAGGAGGTGTAAGAGGGGGATTTTACGATAAACTCATCTTT.

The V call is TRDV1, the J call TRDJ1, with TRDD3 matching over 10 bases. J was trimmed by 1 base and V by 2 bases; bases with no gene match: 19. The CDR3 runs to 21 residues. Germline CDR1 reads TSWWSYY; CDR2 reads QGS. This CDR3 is CALGEYPFPLWGISGTDKLIF. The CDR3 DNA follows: TGTGCTCTTGGGGAATATCCCTTCCCCCTCTGGGGGATATCGGGCACCGATAAACTCATCTTT.

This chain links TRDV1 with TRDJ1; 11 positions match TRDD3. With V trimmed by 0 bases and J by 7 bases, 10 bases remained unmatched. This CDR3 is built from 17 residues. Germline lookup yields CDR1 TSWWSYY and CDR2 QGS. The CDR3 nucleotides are TGTGCTCTTGGGGAACTCCCTGGGGGATACTCGCACGGTAAACTCATCTTT. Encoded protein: CALGELPGGYSHGKLIF.

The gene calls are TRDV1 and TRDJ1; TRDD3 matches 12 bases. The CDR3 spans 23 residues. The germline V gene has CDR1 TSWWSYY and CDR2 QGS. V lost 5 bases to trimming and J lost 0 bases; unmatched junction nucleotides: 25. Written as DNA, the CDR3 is TGTGCTCTTGGGCGACAGTTGCACGAACTGGGGGATACAAACCCCCCGTACACCGATAAACTCATCTTT. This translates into CALGRQLHELGDTNPPYTDKLIF.

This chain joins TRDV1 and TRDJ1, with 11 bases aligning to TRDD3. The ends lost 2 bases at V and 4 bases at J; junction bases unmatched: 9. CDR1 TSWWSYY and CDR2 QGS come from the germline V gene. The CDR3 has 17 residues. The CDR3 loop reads CALGEYCWGIPGDKLIF. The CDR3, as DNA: TGTGCTCTTGGGGAATATTGCTGGGGGATACCGGGCGATAAACTCATCTTT.

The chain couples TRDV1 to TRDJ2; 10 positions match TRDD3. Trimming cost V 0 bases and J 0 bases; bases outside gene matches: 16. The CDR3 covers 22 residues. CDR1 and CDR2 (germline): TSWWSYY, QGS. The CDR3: CALGELHLLGDHDCSLTAQLFF. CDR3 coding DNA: TGTGCTCTTGGGGAACTACACCTACTGGGGGATCATGACTGTTCTTTGACAGCACAACTCTTCTTT.

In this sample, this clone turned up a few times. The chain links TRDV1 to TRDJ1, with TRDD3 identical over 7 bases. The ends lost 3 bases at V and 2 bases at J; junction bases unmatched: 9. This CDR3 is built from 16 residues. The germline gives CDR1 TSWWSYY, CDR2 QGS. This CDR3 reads CALGDQMYWGTDKLIF. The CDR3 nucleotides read TGTGCTCTTGGGGATCAAATGTACTGGGGAACCGATAAACTCATCTTT.

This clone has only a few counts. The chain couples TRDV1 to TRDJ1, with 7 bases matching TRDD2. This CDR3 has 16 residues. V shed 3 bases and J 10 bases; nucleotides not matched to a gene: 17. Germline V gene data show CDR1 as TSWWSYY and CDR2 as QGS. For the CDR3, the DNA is TGTGCTCTTGGGGACCTTTCCTACTTGGCCGGACAAGGACTCATCTTT. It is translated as CALGDLSYLAGQGLIF.

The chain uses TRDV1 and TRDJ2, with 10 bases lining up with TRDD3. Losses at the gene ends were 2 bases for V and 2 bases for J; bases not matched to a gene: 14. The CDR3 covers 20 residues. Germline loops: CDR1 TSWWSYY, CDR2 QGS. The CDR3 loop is CALGEWGLVGGYGLTAQLFF. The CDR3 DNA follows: TGTGCTCTTGGGGAATGGGGACTAGTCGGGGGATACGGGTTGACAGCACAACTCTTCTTT.

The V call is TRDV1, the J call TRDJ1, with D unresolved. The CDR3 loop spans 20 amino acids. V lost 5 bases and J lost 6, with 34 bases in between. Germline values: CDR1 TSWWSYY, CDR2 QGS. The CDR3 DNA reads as TGTGCTCTTGGGAAAGGGAGCACCCTTGGAATCCCCATTGAAGCCTATAAACTCATCTTT. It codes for CALGKGSTLGIPIEAYKLIF.